The clone carrying this T cell receptor beta chain was seen many times. The sample comes from a study of T cell repertoires in cytomegalovirus infection. TCRdb itself ran the reads through MiXCR, one entry per CDR3 protein. The data hold 300,000 or so distinct CDR3 sequences, with over 20% observed a single time. The source material was PBMCs. This TCR was sampled from a human donor in good health (CMV status not recorded). Some clones in this sample may be carry-over from other donors' samples.

CDR3: CASSLERGVQPQHF. CDR3 nucleotides: TGTGCCAGCAGTTTGGAAAGGGGAGTCCAGCCCCAGCATTTT. The J gene is TRBJ1-5, the V gene TRBV28; the D gene is possibly TRBD1 (5 bases). CDR3 length equals 14 residues. Germline CDR1 MDHEN, CDR2 SYDVKM. V lost 3 bases and J lost 7, with 13 bases in between.